This T cell receptor beta chain came from a study of blood T cell repertoires in COVID-19. Study summary: Spain, Italy and the United States supplied samples that represented acute and convalescent COVID-19. Sample material is recorded as cDNA or gDNA derived from T cells, B-cell-depleted T cells, or PBMCs.

Trimming removed 0 bases from V and 8 bases from J, with 11 bases in between. The CDR3 runs 13 residues. The germline V gene encodes CDR1 SGHDT and CDR2 YYEEEE. Measured with immunoSEQ multiplex PCR; TCRdb has only the in-frame clones, and not every one. The profile shows approximately 100,000 clones, 65% to 85% of them singletons. This TCR derives from a woman in her sixties with acute or convalescent COVID-19. The V and J genes are TRBV5-6 and TRBJ1-2; D may be TRBD1 (6 bases). The sequenced material came from peripheral blood. CDR3 amino acids: CASSLGRGRGYTF. CDR3 coding DNA: TGTGCCAGCAGCTTGGGCAGGGGACGCGGCTACACCTTC.